Listed here is a single TCR beta chain. Its antigen remains unknown. Sampled while nominally healthy, donors likely had unrecorded immune exposures. Researchers ran the PCR with 60 Vbeta and 13 Jbeta primers. Measured with immunoSEQ multiplex PCR; TCRdb has only the in-frame clones, and not every one. The sample holds approximately 97,000 clones, approximately 80% seen once. This sample was taken from a study of cytomegalovirus exposure and HLA in healthy donors. Study-wide points: Previously analyzed data showed that most TCR beta V segments were productive at a frequency of about 87% or about 30%.

The CDR3 consists of 14 residues. Between the trimmed V and J ends, which lost 0 bases and 7 bases, there was a span of 11 bases. The germline V gene has CDR1 SGHNT and CDR2 YYREEE (reference sequence). The J gene is TRBJ2-1, the V gene TRBV5-4, with a possible D match to TRBD2 (7 bases). Input material: PBMCs. The origin of this receptor is a male donor in good health and CMV-seropositive. The CDR3 is CASSLAGGGNEQFF. The DNA of the CDR3 is TGTGCCAGCAGCTTGGCGGGGGGCGGAAATGAGCAGTTCTTC. Full variable domain (outside the CDR3, taken from reference TRBV5-4 and TRBJ2-1): ETGVTQSPTHLIKTRGQQVTLRCSSQSGHNTVSWYQQALGQGPQFIFQYYREEENGRGNFPPRFSGLQFPNYSSELNVNALELDDSALYLCASSLAGGGNEQFFGPGTRLTVL.